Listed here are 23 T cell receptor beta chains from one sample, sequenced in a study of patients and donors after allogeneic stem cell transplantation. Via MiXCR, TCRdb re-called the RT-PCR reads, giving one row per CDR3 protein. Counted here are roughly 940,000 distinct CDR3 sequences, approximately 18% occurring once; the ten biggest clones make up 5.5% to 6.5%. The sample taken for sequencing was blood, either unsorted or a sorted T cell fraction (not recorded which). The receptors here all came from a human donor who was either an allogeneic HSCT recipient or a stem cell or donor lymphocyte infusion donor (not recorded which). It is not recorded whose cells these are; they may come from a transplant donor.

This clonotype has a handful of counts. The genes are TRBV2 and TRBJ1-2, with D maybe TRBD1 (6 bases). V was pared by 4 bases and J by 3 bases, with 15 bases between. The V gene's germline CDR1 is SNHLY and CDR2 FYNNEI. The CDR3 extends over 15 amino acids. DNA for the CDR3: TGTGCCAGCAGTGCCCTTGGACAGCAGGACTATGGCTACACCTTC. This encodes CASSALGQQDYGYTF.

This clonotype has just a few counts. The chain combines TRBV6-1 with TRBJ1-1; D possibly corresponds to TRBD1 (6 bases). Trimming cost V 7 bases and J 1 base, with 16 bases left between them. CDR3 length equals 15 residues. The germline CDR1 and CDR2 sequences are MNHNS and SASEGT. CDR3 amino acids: CASTRGGNRNTEAFF. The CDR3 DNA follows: TGTGCCAGCACCCGAGGGGGAAACAGGAACACTGAAGCTTTCTTT.

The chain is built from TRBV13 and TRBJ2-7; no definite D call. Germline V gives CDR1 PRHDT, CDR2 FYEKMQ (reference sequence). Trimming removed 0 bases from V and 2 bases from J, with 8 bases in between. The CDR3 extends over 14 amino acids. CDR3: CASSLGDTTYEQYF. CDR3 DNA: TGTGCCAGCAGCTTAGGTGACACCACCTACGAGCAGTACTTC. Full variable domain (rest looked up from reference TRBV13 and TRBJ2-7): AAGVIQSPRHLIKEKRETATLKCYPIPRHDTVYWYQQGPGQDPQFLISFYEKMQSDKGSIPDRFSAQQFSDYHSELNMSSLELGDSALYFCASSLGDTTYEQYFGPGTRLTVT.

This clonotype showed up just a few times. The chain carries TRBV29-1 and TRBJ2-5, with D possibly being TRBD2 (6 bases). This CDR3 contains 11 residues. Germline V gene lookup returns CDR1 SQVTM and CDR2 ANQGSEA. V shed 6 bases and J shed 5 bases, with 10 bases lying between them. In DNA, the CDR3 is TGCAGCGTCCGGGACTGGGAGACCCAGTACTTC. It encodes CSVRDWETQYF.

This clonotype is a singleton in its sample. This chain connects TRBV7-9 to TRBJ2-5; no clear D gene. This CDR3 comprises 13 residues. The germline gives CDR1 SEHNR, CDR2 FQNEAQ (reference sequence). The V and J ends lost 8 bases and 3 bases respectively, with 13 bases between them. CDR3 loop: CASASRSEETQYF. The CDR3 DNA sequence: TGTGCCAGCGCCAGTCGGAGCGAAGAGACCCAGTACTTC.

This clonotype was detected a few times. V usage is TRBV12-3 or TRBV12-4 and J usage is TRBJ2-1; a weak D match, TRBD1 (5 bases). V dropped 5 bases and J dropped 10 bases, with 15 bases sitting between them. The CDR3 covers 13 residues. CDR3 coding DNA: TGTGCCAGCAGTGTCAACCAGGGCTTCGAGCAGTTCTTC. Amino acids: CASSVNQGFEQFF.

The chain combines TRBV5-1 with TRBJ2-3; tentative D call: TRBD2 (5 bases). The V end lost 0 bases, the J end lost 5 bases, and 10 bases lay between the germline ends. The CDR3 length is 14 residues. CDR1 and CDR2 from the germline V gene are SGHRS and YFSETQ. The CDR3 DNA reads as TGCGCCAGCAGCTTGGCGGCGGGCGAAGATACGCAGTATTTT. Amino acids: CASSLAAGEDTQYF.

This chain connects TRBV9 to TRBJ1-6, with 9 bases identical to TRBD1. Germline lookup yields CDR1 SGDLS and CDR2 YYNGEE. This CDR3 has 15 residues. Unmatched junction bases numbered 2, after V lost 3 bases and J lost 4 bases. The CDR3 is CASSGGTGYNSPLHF. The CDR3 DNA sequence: TGTGCCAGCAGCGGAGGGACAGGGTATAATTCACCCCTCCACTTT.

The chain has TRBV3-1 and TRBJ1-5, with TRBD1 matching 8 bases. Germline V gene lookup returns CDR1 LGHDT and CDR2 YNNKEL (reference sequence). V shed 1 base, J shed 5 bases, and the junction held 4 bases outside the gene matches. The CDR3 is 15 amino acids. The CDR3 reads CASSQGAGGDQPQHF. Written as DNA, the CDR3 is TGTGCCAGCAGCCAAGGGGCAGGGGGCGATCAGCCCCAGCATTTT. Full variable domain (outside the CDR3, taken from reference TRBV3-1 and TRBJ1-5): DTAVSQTPKYLVTQMGNDKSIKCEQNLGHDTMYWYKQDSKKFLKIMFSYNNKELIINETVPNRFSPKSPDKAHLNLHINSLELGDSAVYFCASSQGAGGDQPQHFGDGTRLSIL.

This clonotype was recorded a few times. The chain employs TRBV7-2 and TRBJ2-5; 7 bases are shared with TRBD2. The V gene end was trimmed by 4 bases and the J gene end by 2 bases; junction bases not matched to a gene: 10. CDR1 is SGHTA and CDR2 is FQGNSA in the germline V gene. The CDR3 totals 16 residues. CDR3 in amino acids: CASSSRGGAGQETQYF. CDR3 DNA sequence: TGTGCCAGCAGCTCACGCGGGGGAGCGGGTCAAGAGACCCAGTACTTC.

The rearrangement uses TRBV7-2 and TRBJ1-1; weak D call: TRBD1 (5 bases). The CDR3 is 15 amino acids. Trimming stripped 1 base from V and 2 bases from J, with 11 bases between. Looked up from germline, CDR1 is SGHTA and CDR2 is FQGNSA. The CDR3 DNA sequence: TGTGCCAGCAGCTTAGATCTGGGGGTTAACACTGAAGCTTTCTTT. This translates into CASSLDLGVNTEAFF. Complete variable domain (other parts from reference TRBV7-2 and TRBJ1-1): GAGVSQSPSNKVTEKGKDVELRCDPISGHTALYWYRQSLGQGLEFLIYFQGNSAPDKSGLPSDRFSAERTGGSVSTLTIQRTQQEDSAVYLCASSLDLGVNTEAFFGQGTRLTVV.

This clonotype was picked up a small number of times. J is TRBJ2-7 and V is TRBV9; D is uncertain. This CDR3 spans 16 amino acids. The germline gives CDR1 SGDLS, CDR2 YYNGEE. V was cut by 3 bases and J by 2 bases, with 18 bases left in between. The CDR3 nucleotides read TGTGCCAGCAGCGGGAACGTGGCCGCCCCTACCTACGAGCAGTACTTC. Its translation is CASSGNVAAPTYEQYF.

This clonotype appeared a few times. The CDR3 loop reads CATRARESRAPDTQYF. The CDR3 DNA reads as TGTGCCACCAGGGCCCGGGAGAGTCGTGCCCCAGATACGCAGTATTTT. The rearrangement links TRBV24-1 to TRBJ2-3; a possible D gene is TRBD2 (6 bases). Trimming took 7 bases from V and 4 from J, leaving 20 bases between them. The germline V gene has CDR1 KGHDR and CDR2 SFDVKD. This CDR3 comprises 16 residues.

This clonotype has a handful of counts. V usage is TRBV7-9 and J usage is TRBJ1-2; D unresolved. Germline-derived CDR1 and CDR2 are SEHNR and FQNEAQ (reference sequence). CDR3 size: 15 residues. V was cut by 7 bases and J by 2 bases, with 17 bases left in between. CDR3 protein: CASTKTWGTNYGYTF. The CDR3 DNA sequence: TGTGCCAGCACCAAAACATGGGGAACCAACTATGGCTACACCTTC. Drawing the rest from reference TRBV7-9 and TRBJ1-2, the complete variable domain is DTGVSQNPRHKITKRGQNVTFRCDPISEHNRLYWYRQTLGQGPEFLTYFQNEAQLEKSRLLSDRFSAERPKGSFSTLEIQRTEQGDSAMYLCASTKTWGTNYGYTFGSGTRLTVV.

The CDR3 spells CASGLVPGGTANYGYTF. The CDR3, as DNA: TGTGCTAGTGGTTTGGTACCCGGTGGGACAGCGAACTATGGCTACACCTTC. V usage is TRBV12-5 and J usage is TRBJ1-2; 7 bases align to TRBD1. This CDR3 spans 17 amino acids. Germline V CDR1 and CDR2: LGHNT, FRNRAP. Germline trimming cut 0 bases from V and 2 bases from J; bases unmatched to any gene: 9. The whole variable domain, filled in from reference TRBV12-5 and TRBJ1-2, reads DARVTQTPRHKVTEMGQEVTMRCQPILGHNTVFWYRQTMMQGLELLAYFRNRAPLDDSGMPKDRFSAEMPDATLATLKIQPSEPRDSAVYFCASGLVPGGTANYGYTFGSGTRLTVV.

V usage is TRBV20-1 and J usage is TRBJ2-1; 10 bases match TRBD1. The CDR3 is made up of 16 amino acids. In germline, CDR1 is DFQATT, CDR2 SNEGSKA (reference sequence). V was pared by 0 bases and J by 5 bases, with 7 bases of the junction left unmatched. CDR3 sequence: CSARDLRDRGNNEQFF. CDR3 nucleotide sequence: TGCAGTGCTAGAGATTTACGGGACAGGGGTAACAATGAGCAGTTCTTC.

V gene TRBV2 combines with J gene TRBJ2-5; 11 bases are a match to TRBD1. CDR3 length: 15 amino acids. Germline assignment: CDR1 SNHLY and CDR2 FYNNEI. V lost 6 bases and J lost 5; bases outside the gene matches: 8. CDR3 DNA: TGTGCCAGCAGCCTGGGACAGGGGGTGGGGGAGACCCAGTACTTC. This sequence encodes CASSLGQGVGETQYF.

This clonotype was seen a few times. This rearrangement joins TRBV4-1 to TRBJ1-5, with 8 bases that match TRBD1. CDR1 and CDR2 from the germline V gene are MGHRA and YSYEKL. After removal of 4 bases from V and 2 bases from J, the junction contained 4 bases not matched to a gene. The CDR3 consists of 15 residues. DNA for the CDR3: TGCGCCAGCAGCCCGACAGGGGTCGGCAATCAGCCCCAGCATTTT. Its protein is CASSPTGVGNQPQHF.

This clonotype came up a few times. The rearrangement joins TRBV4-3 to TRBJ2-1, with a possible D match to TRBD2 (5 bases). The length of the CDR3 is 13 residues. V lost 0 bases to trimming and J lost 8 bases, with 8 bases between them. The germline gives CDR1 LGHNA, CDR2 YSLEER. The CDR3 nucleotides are TGCGCCAGCAGCCAAGATTCGGGGTATGAGCAGTTCTTC. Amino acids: CASSQDSGYEQFF.

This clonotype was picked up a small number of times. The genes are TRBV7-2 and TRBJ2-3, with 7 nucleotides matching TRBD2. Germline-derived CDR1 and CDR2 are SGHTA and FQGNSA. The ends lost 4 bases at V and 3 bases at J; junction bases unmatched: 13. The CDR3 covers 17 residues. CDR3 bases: TGTGCCAGCAGCTCCCTTATCTGGACTAGTCCGACAGATACGCAGTATTTT. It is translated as CASSSLIWTSPTDTQYF.

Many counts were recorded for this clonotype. CDR3 bases: TGTGCCAGCAGTTTTGTTTCGGCTTTTCGGGAAGCTTTCTTT. It yields the protein CASSFVSAFREAFF. The chain uses TRBV12-3 or TRBV12-4 and TRBJ1-1; D is unclear. The CDR3 loop spans 14 amino acids. Between the trimmed V and J ends, which lost 3 bases and 8 bases, there was a span of 16 bases.

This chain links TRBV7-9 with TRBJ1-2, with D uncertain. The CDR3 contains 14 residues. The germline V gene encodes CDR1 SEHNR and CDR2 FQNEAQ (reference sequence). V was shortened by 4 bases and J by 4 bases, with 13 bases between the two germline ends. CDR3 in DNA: TGTGCCAGCAGCTCTTCGACGAGGACCTATGGCTACACCTTC. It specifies CASSSSTRTYGYTF.

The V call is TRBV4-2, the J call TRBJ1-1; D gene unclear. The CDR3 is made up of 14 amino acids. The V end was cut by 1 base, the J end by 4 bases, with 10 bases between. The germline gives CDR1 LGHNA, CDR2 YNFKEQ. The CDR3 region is CASSQGSASTEAFF. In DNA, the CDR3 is TGTGCCAGCAGCCAAGGGTCAGCGAGCACTGAAGCTTTCTTT.